This TCR beta chain stems from a study of immune characterization of retroperitoneal liposarcoma. This CDR3 has 17 residues. Germline trimming cut 5 bases from V and 6 bases from J; bases unmatched to any gene: 13. This clonotype was seen a few times. TCRdb ran MiXCR on the PCR reads and lists one entry per CDR3 protein. The data contain under 2,500 distinct CDR3 sequences, around 44% of them singletons. Sequenced: tumor tissue. This clonotype originated in a male donor with retroperitoneal liposarcoma. The chain is built from TRBV12-3 or TRBV12-4 and TRBJ2-2, with 9 bases fitting TRBD1. The DNA for the CDR3 is TGTGCCAGCAGTCCGGGACAGGGTATTCATGAATCCGGGGAGCTGTTTTTT. Its protein product is CASSPGQGIHESGELFF.